These T cell receptor beta chains were read from a single sample in a study of CD8+CD57+ T cells in acquired aplastic anemia. Each CDR3 protein gets one entry after TCRdb re-called the reads with MiXCR. The data show some 180,000 distinct CDR3 sequences, with about 47% seen just once and under 3.5% held by the top ten. Sequencing was done on a sample of sorted CD4+, CD8+, or CD8+CD57+ T cells (not recorded which) from PBMCs. The receptors stem from a human donor in good health. The CDR3 runs from the conserved cysteine through the conserved F or W. Fields, in order: V gene, J gene, clone size, D gene, CDR3 protein, CDR3 DNA. The D gene is left open where the match is weak. Part of the rows lack a size; the others show once, few, many or a class for expanded clones.

>TRBV20-1|TRBJ2-5|-|-
CSFYICSARTSGRGFGTQYF
-
>TRBV20-1|TRBJ1-6|-|-
CSARDGGPGSPLHF
TGCAGTGCTAGAGATGGGGGGCCTGGCTCACCCCTCCACTTT
>TRBV10-3|TRBJ1-3|few|TRBD1
CAISAGTDSGNTIYF
TGTGCCATCAGCGCCGGGACAGACTCTGGAAACACCATATATTTT
>TRBV7-9|TRBJ2-5|many|-
CASSLGWGRQETQYF
TGTGCCAGCAGCTTAGGATGGGGGCGCCAAGAGACCCAGTACTTC
>TRBV7-2|TRBJ1-4|many|-
CASSLNRATNEKLFF
TGTGCCAGCAGCTTAAATAGAGCAACTAATGAAAAACTGTTTTTT
>TRBV24-1|TRBJ1-2|few|-
CATSPSGIGYGYTF
TGTGCCACCAGCCCCTCAGGGATCGGGTATGGCTACACCTTC
>TRBV19|TRBJ1-5|few|-
CASSFEWNQPQHF
TGTGCCAGTAGCTTTGAATGGAATCAGCCCCAGCATTTT
>TRBV25-1|TRBJ2-1|-|TRBD2
CASSGLRAGSSYNEQFF
TGTGCCAGCAGTGGCTTGCGAGCGGGAAGCTCCTACAATGAGCAGTTCTTC
>TRBV25-1|TRBJ2-5|-|TRBD2
CASSGPTSGEPRTQYF
TGTGCCAGCAGTGGACCCACTAGCGGGGAGCCAAGGACCCAGTACTTC
>TRBV28|TRBJ2-7|-|TRBD1
CASSPLYGTGPHEQYF
TGTGCCAGCAGTCCCTTATACGGGACAGGACCGCACGAGCAGTACTTC
>TRBV20-1|TRBJ1-5|-|-
CSARDPMVSGAYF
TGCAGTGCTAGAGATCCGATGGTGTCTGGTGCCTATTTT
>TRBV19|TRBJ2-7|-|TRBD2
CASSTGTRIPRAQQYF
TGTGCCAGTAGTACCGGGACTAGAATTCCTCGGGCACAGCAGTACTTC
>TRBV4-2|TRBJ2-5|few|-
CASSQGTRETQYF
TGTGCCAGCAGCCAAGGGACAAGGGAGACCCAGTACTTC
>TRBV25-1|TRBJ2-1|-|-
CAAGGRWGRNEQFF
TGTGCCGCAGGAGGCAGGTGGGGCCGGAATGAGCAGTTCTTC
>TRBV25-1|TRBJ1-1|-|-
CASSGLGTVAEAFF
TGTGCCAGCAGTGGGCTTGGGACCGTCGCTGAAGCTTTCTTT
>TRBV19|TRBJ1-1|-|-
CASTTPWKNTEAFF
TGTGCCAGTACCACCCCTTGGAAGAACACTGAAGCTTTCTTT
>TRBV20-1|TRBJ2-5|many|TRBD2
CRGGTSGQETQYF
TGCAGGGGGGGGACTAGCGGGCAAGAGACCCAGTACTTC
>TRBV6-5|TRBJ2-7|many|-
CASRKSNTPYEQYF
TGTGCCAGCCGTAAGTCGAACACCCCCTACGAGCAGTACTTC
>TRBV20-1|TRBJ1-2|many|TRBD1
CSARPAGRGRSYGYTF
TGCAGTGCTAGGCCGGCAGGCAGGGGGCGTAGCTATGGCTACACCTTC
>TRBV10-2|TRBJ1-2|few|-
CASSVSLVEGGYTF
TGCGCCAGCAGTGTGTCCTTGGTCGAAGGCGGCTACACCTTC
>TRBV6-5|TRBJ1-2|-|-
CASSYSDQGGYTF
TGTGCCAGCAGTTACTCGGATCAGGGCGGCTACACCTTC
>TRBV11-2|TRBJ2-3|many|-
CASSPRAGSGPNTDTQYF
TGTGCCAGCAGCCCAAGGGCGGGAAGCGGACCAAACACAGATACGCAGTATTTT
>TRBV19|TRBJ2-7|many|-
CASTPRRSSYEQYF
TGTGCCAGTACCCCCCGGCGGAGCTCCTACGAGCAGTACTTC
>TRBV4-1|TRBJ1-2|-|TRBD1
CASSQATGDYGYTF
TGCGCCAGCAGCCAAGCCACAGGGGACTATGGCTACACCTTC
>TRBV5-6|TRBJ1-2|-|-
CASSFLGGRSYTF
TGTGCCAGCAGCTTTCTAGGGGGGCGTAGCTACACCTTC
>TRBV11-1|TRBJ2-7|-|-
CASSLLGESYEQYF
TGTGCCAGCAGCTTACTGGGGGAATCCTACGAGCAGTACTTC
>TRBV11-2|TRBJ2-5|many|-
CASSFVDGSQETQYF
TGTGCCAGCAGCTTTGTAGATGGGTCCCAAGAGACCCAGTACTTC
>TRBV9|TRBJ1-6|-|TRBD1
CASSVEDRTTPLHF
TGTGCCAGCAGCGTAGAGGACAGGACGACACCCCTCCACTTT
>TRBV20-1|TRBJ2-5|-|TRBD2
CGASGETQYF
TGCGGTGCTAGCGGAGAGACCCAGTACTTC
>TRBV24-1|TRBJ1-2|-|-
CATSDWCGYTF
TGTGCCACCAGTGATTGGTGTGGCTACACCTTC
>TRBV15|TRBJ1-3|many|-
CATSRDRGSGNTIYF
TGTGCCACCAGCAGAGATCGGGGGTCTGGAAACACCATATATTTT
>TRBV20-1|TRBJ1-2|-|-
CSADVNRVGYTF
TGCAGTGCTGACGTTAACAGGGTTGGCTACACCTTC
>TRBV24-1|TRBJ2-1|-|-
CATSDATGGSYNEQFF
TGTGCCACCAGTGACGCGACAGGCGGGTCCTACAATGAGCAGTTCTTC
>TRBV11-2|TRBJ2-7|many|TRBD2
CASHTPISGRYEQYF
TGTGCCAGCCACACCCCTATTAGCGGGAGGTACGAGCAGTACTTC
>TRBV20-1|TRBJ2-1|many|TRBD1
CSPIVGAGGNEQFF
TGCAGTCCTATAGTGGGGGCAGGGGGCAATGAGCAGTTCTTC
>TRBV13|TRBJ1-1|few|-
CASSLGLVGRYTEAFF
TGTGCCAGCAGCTTAGGATTAGTTGGGAGGTACACTGAAGCTTTCTTT
>TRBV7-2|TRBJ2-7|-|-
CASSPTVNYEQYF
TGTGCCAGCAGCCCGACAGTAAACTACGAGCAGTACTTC
>TRBV2|TRBJ1-1|-|TRBD1
CASRQGTEAFF
TGTGCCAGCAGACAGGGGACTGAAGCTTTCTTT
>TRBV7-9|TRBJ1-6|-|TRBD1
CASSLDLGGKGALHF
TGTGCCAGCAGCTTAGACTTAGGGGGCAAGGGAGCCCTCCACTTT
>TRBV11-2|TRBJ2-7|many|TRBD2
CASSDQLAGVYEQYF
TGTGCCAGCAGCGACCAACTAGCGGGAGTCTACGAGCAGTACTTC
>TRBV15|TRBJ1-5|many|-
CATSRKATGFNQPQHF
TGTGCCACCAGCAGAAAGGCGACAGGATTCAATCAGCCCCAGCATTTT
>TRBV7-2|TRBJ2-2|many|-
CASSSQGLGTGELFF
TGTGCCAGCAGCTCACAGGGATTAGGCACCGGGGAGCTGTTTTTT
>TRBV10-3|TRBJ2-7|many|-
CAISGGTDFYEQYF
TGTGCCATCAGTGGCGGGACAGATTTTTACGAGCAGTACTTC
>TRBV24-1|TRBJ1-2|-|-
CATSDHGVLRYGYTF
TGTGCCACCAGTGATCATGGGGTCCTTAGGTATGGCTACACCTTC
>TRBV7-9|TRBJ2-7|many|-
CASSLAGVYPPEQYF
TGTGCCAGCAGCTTAGCAGGAGTGTACCCCCCCGAGCAGTACTTC
>TRBV20-1|TRBJ2-7|-|TRBD1
CSAIGQGWQYF
TGCAGTGCAATCGGACAGGGATGGCAGTACTTC
>TRBV9|TRBJ2-5|many|TRBD1
CASSKGMGTAQETQYF
TGTGCCAGCAGCAAAGGGATGGGGACAGCTCAAGAGACCCAGTACTTC
>TRBV12-3/TRBV12-4|TRBJ1-6|-|-
CASSVDFRNSPLHF
TGTGCCAGCAGTGTGGACTTTCGTAATTCACCCCTCCACTTT
>TRBV20-1|TRBJ2-5|-|TRBD2
CSAPRTSQETQYF
TGCAGTGCTCCCCGGACTAGTCAAGAGACCCAGTACTTC
>TRBV6-5|TRBJ1-1|many|-
CASSYSWDSNTEAFF
TGTGCCAGCAGTTACTCATGGGATTCGAACACTGAAGCTTTCTTT
>TRBV6-2/TRBV6-3|TRBJ2-7|many|-
CASSYEGDFSYEQYF
TGTGCCAGCAGTTATGAGGGCGACTTTTCCTACGAGCAGTACTTC
>TRBV10-3|TRBJ2-7|-|TRBD1
CAIKRQGTDEQYF
TGTGCCATCAAACGACAGGGAACGGACGAGCAGTACTTC
>TRBV7-2|TRBJ2-1|many|-
CASSLTGGNYNEQFF
TGTGCCAGCAGCTTAACCGGGGGAAACTACAATGAGCAGTTCTTC
>TRBV7-8|TRBJ2-5|many|TRBD2
CASSFIAGVEETQYF
TGTGCCAGCAGCTTCATAGCGGGAGTTGAAGAGACCCAGTACTTC